Shown below are 19 T cell receptor beta chains from a single sample sequenced in a study of blood T cell repertoires in COVID-19. Measured with immunoSEQ multiplex PCR; TCRdb has only the in-frame clones, and not every one. The data show about 130,000 clones, over 75% seen once. Input material: peripheral blood. All receptors derive from a man older than 75 with active or convalescent COVID-19.

This clone was counted a few times. This rearrangement joins TRBV19 to TRBJ1-1; D is possibly TRBD1 (5 bases). The V gene lost 10 bases and the J gene lost 6 bases, with 18 bases spanning the gap. The CDR3 totals 13 residues. Germline assignment: CDR1 LNHDA and CDR2 SQIVND (reference sequence). The CDR3 DNA reads as TGTGCCACGAGACAGACAGAGTGGGCTGAAGCTTTCTTT. It translates to CATRQTEWAEAFF.

The V call is TRBV9, the J call TRBJ2-3; TRBD2 matches 7 bases. The CDR3 consists of 12 residues. The germline V gene has CDR1 SGDLS and CDR2 YYNGEE. Trimming cost V 4 bases and J 7 bases; bases outside gene matches: 3. CDR3 sequence (DNA): TGTGCCAGCAGCCAACTAGCGAATACGCAGTATTTT. Translated: CASSQLANTQYF.

The V gene is TRBV27, the J gene TRBJ2-5; TRBD2 aligns across 9 bases. The trim removed 1 base at V and 4 bases at J, leaving 7 bases unmatched. This CDR3 is 16 amino acids long. CDR1 is MNHEY, CDR2 SMNVEV, per germline (reference sequence). The CDR3 reads CASSLFRLAGRETQYF. In nucleotides, the CDR3 is TGTGCCAGCAGTTTATTCCGGCTAGCGGGGCGAGAGACCCAGTACTTC.

This CDR3 is CASSQGQGSGGRYGYTF. The CDR3 bases are TGCGCCAGCAGCCAAGGGCAAGGTAGCGGGGGGAGGTATGGCTACACCTTC. This sequence joins TRBV4-1 and TRBJ1-2; D perhaps matches TRBD1 (5 bases). The V end was cut by 1 base, the J end by 5 bases, with 20 bases between. Germline V gene sequence: CDR1 MGHRA, CDR2 YSYEKL. The CDR3 consists of 17 residues.

The V and J genes are TRBV24-1 and TRBJ2-5, with 10 bases aligning to TRBD2. Trimming at V came to 9 bases and at J to 4 bases, leaving 7 bases not matched to a gene. The germline V gene encodes CDR1 KGHDR and CDR2 SFDVKD. This CDR3 has 14 amino acids. The CDR3 spells CATGTSGTGETQYF. CDR3 in DNA: TGTGCCACCGGAACTAGCGGGACGGGAGAGACCCAGTACTTC.

The CDR3 protein is CASSPGEGIGSGELFF. The CDR3 coding sequence is TGTGCCAGCTCCCCGGGTGAAGGCATTGGCTCCGGGGAGCTGTTTTTT. The chain is built from TRBV18 and TRBJ2-2; D unresolved. With 6 bases removed from V and 6 bases from J, the gap between germline ends came to 20 bases. Germline values: CDR1 KGHSH, CDR2 LQKENI. This CDR3 region has 16 residues.

The chain carries TRBV21-1 and TRBJ2-1; the D call in the table, TRBD2, was not verified against the DNA. TRBV21-1 is reported as a pseudogene. This CDR3 is 16 amino acids long. CDR3 region: CASSKRGLAPDNEQFF. The DNA for the CDR3 is TGTGCCAGCAGCAAAAGGGGACTAGCCCCGGACAATGAGCAGTTCTTC.

The V call is TRBV7-8, the J call TRBJ1-2; weak D call: TRBD1 (5 bases). This CDR3 comprises 16 residues. Trimming cost V 1 base and J 3 bases, with 15 bases left between them. CDR1 is SGHVS and CDR2 is FQNEAQ in the germline V gene. DNA of the CDR3: TGTGCCAGCAGCTTAGAAACCTCAGGGTTCGACTATGGCTACACCTTC. Amino acids: CASSLETSGFDYGYTF.

This clone was counted once. The chain is built from TRBV11-2 and TRBJ1-1; a weak D match, TRBD1 (5 bases). Germline loops: CDR1 SGHAT, CDR2 FQNNGV. The CDR3 loop spans 13 amino acids. V was shortened by 3 bases and J by 10 bases, with 15 bases between the two germline ends. The CDR3 DNA is TGTGCCAGCAGCTTTGCCAGGGCCAATGGAGCTTTCTTT. Amino acid sequence: CASSFARANGAFF.

The chain employs TRBV2 and TRBJ1-2; 7 nucleotides match TRBD1. The CDR3 runs 15 residues. V gave up 7 bases and J gave up 1 base; unmatched junction bases: 9. The germline CDR1 and CDR2 sequences are SNHLY and FYNNEI. The CDR3 sequence: CASTTRGQLNYGYTF. DNA of the CDR3: TGTGCCAGCACCACGAGGGGACAGCTTAACTATGGCTACACCTTC. The complete variable domain, with remaining parts taken from reference TRBV2 and TRBJ1-2, reads EPEVTQTPSHQVTQMGQEVILRCVPISNHLYFYWYRQILGQKVEFLVSFYNNEISEKSEIFDDQFSVERPDGSNFTLKIRSTKLEDSAMYFCASTTRGQLNYGYTFGSGTRLTVV.

The chain joins TRBV10-3 to TRBJ1-1; no reliable D call. The germline CDR1 and CDR2 sequences are ENHRY and SYGVKD. V lost 10 bases and J 11 bases, leaving 17 bases between the germline ends. This CDR3 region has 11 residues. For the CDR3, the DNA is TGTGCCACGGGCCAGGACGGAGGGGCTTTCTTT. It encodes CATGQDGGAFF.

This clone was picked up one time. The chain carries TRBV9 and TRBJ1-1; no definite D call. CDR3 length: 14 residues. Trimming took off 4 bases at V and 1 base at J, with 11 bases between the two ends. Germline lookup yields CDR1 SGDLS and CDR2 YYNGEE. The CDR3 region has the DNA TGTGCCAGCAGCCAAACCCGACAGAACACTGAAGCTTTCTTT. Translating gives CASSQTRQNTEAFF.

Details on this clone: The identical CDR3 is also encoded by other nucleotide sequences in the sample. This chain links TRBV19 with TRBJ1-1, with TRBD1 identical over 9 bases. The CDR3 totals 15 residues. V gave up 3 bases and J gave up 4 bases; unmatched junction bases: 6. CDR1 is LNHDA, CDR2 SQIVND, per germline (reference sequence). CDR3 coding DNA: TGTGCCAGTAGTATTCTCGGACAGGGGTTCACTGAAGCTTTCTTT. Protein product: CASSILGQGFTEAFF. The variable domain in full, with the rest retrieved from reference TRBV19 and TRBJ1-1, is DGGITQSPKYLFRKEGQNVTLSCEQNLNHDAMYWYRQDPGQGLRLIYYSQIVNDFQKGDIAEGYSVSREKKESFPLTVTSAQKNPTAFYLCASSILGQGFTEAFFGQGTRLTVV.

The rearrangement links TRBV5-4 to TRBJ2-6; D might be TRBD1 (6 bases). This CDR3 has 17 amino acids. Trimming removed 4 bases at V and 3 bases at J, with 17 bases between. Per the germline V gene, CDR1 is SGHNT and CDR2 is YYREEE (reference sequence). The DNA for the CDR3 is TGTGCCAGCAGCCTCCCCATGACAGGTTTTGGGGCCAACGTCCTGACTTTC. This gives the protein CASSLPMTGFGANVLTF.

The chain combines TRBV20-1 with TRBJ1-5, with 7 bases fitting TRBD1. The V gene's germline CDR1 is DFQATT and CDR2 SNEGSKA (reference sequence). This CDR3 has 15 amino acids. Germline trimming cut 3 bases from V and 4 bases from J; bases unmatched to any gene: 9. The CDR3 bases are TGCAGTGCTAGTCTTCAGGGGGGCTCGAATCAGCCCCAGCATTTT. It codes for CSASLQGGSNQPQHF.

The CDR3 reads CASSYPVAGGSYEQYF. CDR3 coding DNA: TGTGCCAGCAGTTATCCCGTGGCGGGAGGGTCCTACGAGCAGTACTTC. The chain links TRBV6-5 to TRBJ2-7; TRBD2 matches 9 bases. The V and J ends lost 3 bases and 1 base, in that order; junction bases with no gene match: 7. The CDR3 sequence is 16 residues long. From germline, CDR1 is MNHEY and CDR2 SVGAGI.

The DNA for the CDR3 is TGTGCCAGCAGCTTAGGGGGAGGTCAGCTCCAAGAGACCCAGTACTTC. Translating it yields CASSLGGGQLQETQYF. The chain links TRBV7-6 to TRBJ2-5, with a tentative D call TRBD2 (6 bases). V was cut by 1 base and J by 1 base, with 13 bases left in between. The germline CDR1 and CDR2 sequences are SGHVS and FNYEAQ. The CDR3 spans 16 residues.

The V and J genes are TRBV5-7 and TRBJ2-1; TRBD1 agrees at 7 bases. TRBV5-7 is placed among ORFs of uncertain function. Trimming removed 4 bases from V and 5 bases from J; junction bases left unmatched: 6. This CDR3 spans 14 amino acids. The CDR3 here is CASSQDRYNNEQFF. CDR3 DNA: TGTGCCAGCAGCCAGGACAGGTACAACAATGAGCAGTTCTTC.

The J gene is TRBJ2-7, the V gene TRBV30; the D gene is possibly TRBD2 (5 bases). Germline assignment: CDR1 GTSNPN and CDR2 SVGIG (reference sequence). This CDR3 contains 12 residues. The V end was cut by 2 bases, the J end by 3 bases, with 8 bases between. CDR3 protein: CAWSTADYEQYF. CDR3 nucleotides: TGTGCCTGGAGTACAGCGGACTACGAGCAGTACTTC.